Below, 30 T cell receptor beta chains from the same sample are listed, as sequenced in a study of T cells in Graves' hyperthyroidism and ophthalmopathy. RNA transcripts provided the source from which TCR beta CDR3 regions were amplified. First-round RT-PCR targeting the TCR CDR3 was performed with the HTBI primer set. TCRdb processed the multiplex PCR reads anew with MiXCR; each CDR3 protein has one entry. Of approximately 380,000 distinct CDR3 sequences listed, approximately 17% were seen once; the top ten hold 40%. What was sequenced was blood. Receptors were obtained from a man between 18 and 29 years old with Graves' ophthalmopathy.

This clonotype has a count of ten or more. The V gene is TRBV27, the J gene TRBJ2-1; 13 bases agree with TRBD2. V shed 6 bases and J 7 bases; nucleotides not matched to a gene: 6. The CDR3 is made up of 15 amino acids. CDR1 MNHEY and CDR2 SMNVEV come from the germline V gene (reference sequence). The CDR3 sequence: CASRPGLAGLNEQFF. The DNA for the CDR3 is TGTGCCAGCAGACCGGGACTAGCGGGGTTGAATGAGCAGTTCTTC.

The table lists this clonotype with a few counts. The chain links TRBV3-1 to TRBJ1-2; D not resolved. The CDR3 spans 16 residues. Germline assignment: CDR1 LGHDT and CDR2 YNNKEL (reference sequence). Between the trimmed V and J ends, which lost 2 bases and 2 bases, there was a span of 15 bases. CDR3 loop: CASSQFPQDFNYGYTF. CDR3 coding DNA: TGTGCCAGCAGCCAATTCCCGCAGGATTTCAACTATGGCTACACCTTC. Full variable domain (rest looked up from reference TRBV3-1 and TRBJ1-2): DTAVSQTPKYLVTQMGNDKSIKCEQNLGHDTMYWYKQDSKKFLKIMFSYNNKELIINETVPNRFSPKSPDKAHLNLHINSLELGDSAVYFCASSQFPQDFNYGYTFGSGTRLTVV.

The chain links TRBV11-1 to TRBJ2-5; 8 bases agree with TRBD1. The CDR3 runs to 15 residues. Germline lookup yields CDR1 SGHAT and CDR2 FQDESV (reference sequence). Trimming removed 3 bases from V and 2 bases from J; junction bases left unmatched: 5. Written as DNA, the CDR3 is TGTGCCAGCAGCTTGGGGACAGGCAGACAAGAGACCCAGTACTTC. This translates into CASSLGTGRQETQYF.

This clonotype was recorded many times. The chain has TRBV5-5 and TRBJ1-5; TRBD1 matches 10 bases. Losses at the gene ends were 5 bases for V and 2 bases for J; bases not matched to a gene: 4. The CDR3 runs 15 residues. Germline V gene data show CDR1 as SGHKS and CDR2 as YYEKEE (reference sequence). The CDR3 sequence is CASRSGTGGNQPQHF. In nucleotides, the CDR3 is TGTGCCAGCAGGTCCGGGACAGGGGGCAATCAGCCCCAGCATTTT. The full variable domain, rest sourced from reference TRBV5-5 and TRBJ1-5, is DAGVTQSPTHLIKTRGQQVTLRCSPISGHKSVSWYQQVLGQGPQFIFQYYEKEERGRGNFPDRFSARQFPNYSSELNVNALLLGDSALYLCASRSGTGGNQPQHFGDGTRLSIL.

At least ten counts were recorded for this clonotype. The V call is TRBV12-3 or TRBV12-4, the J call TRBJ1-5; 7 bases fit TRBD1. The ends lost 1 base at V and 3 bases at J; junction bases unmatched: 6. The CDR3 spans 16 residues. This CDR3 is CASSLEGQLVNQPQHF. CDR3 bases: TGTGCCAGCAGTTTAGAGGGACAGCTAGTCAATCAGCCCCAGCATTTT.

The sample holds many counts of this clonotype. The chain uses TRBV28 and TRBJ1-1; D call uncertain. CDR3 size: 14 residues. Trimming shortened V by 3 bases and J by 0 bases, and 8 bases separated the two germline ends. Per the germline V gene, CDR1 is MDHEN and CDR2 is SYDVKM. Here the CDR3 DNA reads TGTGCCAGCAGTTTTAGGGTCCTGAACACTGAAGCTTTCTTT. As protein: CASSFRVLNTEAFF.

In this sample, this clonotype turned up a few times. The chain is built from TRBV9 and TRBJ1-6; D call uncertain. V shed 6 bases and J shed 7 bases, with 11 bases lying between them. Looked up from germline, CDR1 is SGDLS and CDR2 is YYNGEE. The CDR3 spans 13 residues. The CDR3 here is CASTSSLNSPLHF. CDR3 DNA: TGTGCCAGCACCTCTTCTCTGAATTCACCCCTCCACTTT.

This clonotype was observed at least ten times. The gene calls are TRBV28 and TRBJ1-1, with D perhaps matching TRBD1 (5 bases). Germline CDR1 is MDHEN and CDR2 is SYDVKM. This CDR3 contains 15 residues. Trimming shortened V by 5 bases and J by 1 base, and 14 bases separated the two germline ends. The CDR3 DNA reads TGTGCCAGCAGTCCTCCGAAGGGACCGAACACTGAAGCTTTCTTT. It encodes CASSPPKGPNTEAFF.

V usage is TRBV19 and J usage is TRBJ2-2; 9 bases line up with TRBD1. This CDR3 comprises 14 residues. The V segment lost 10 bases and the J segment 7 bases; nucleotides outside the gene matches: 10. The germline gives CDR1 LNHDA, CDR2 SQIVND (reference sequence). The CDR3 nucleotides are TGTGCCACCCGGACAGGGGAAGGGAACGGGGAGCTGTTTTTT. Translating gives CATRTGEGNGELFF.

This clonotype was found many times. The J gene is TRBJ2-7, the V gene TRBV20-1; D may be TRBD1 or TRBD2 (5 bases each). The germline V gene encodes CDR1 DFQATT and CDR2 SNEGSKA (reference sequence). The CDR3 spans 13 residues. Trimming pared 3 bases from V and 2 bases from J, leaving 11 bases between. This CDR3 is CSARPGSTYEQYF. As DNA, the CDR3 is TGCAGTGCTAGGCCAGGGAGCACCTACGAGCAGTACTTC.

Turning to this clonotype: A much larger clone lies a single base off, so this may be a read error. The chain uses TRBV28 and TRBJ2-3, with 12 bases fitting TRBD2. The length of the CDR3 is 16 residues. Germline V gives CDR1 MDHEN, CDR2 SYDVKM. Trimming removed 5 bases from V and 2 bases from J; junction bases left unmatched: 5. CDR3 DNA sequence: TGTGCCAGCAGTGACGGACTAGCGGGGACCACAGATACGCAGTATTTT. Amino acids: CASSDGLAGTTDTQYF.

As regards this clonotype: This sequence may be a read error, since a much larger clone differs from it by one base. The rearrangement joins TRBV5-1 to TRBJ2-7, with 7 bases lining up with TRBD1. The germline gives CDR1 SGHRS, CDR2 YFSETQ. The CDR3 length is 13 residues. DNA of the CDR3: TGCGTCAGCAAAACCGGACAGGAGTACGAGCAGTACTTC. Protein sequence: CVSKTGQEYEQYF.

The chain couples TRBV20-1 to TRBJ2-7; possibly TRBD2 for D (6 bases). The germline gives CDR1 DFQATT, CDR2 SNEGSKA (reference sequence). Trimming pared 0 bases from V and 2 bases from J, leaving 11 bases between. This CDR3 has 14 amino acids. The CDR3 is CSAREIGGTYEQYF. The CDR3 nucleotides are TGCAGTGCTAGAGAGATTGGAGGGACCTACGAGCAGTACTTC.

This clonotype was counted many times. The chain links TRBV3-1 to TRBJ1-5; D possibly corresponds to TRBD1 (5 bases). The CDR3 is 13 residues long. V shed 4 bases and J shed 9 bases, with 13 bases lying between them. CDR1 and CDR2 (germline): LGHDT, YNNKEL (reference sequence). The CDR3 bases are TGTGCCAGCAGCCTCGGGGGGTTCGGGCCCCAGCATTTT. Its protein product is CASSLGGFGPQHF.

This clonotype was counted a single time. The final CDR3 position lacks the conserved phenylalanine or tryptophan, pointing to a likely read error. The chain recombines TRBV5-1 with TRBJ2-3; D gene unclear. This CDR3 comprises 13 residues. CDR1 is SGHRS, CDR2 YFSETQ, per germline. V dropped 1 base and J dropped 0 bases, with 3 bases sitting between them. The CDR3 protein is CASSLPSTDTQYL. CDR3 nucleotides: TGCGCCAGCAGCTTGCCAAGCACAGATACGCAGTATCTT.

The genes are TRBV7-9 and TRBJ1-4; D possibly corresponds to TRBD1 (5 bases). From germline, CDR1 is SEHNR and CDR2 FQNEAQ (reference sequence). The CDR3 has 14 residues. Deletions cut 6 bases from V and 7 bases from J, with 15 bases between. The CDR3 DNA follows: TGTGCCAGCAGTTCCAGTAGGGGAGGTGAAAAACTGTTTTTT. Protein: CASSSSRGGEKLFF.

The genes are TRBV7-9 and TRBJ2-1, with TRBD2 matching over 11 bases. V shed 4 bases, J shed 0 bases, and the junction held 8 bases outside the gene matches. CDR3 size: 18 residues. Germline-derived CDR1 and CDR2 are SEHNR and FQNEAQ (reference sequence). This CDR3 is CASSSRTSGLSSYNEQFF. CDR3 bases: TGTGCCAGCAGCTCGAGGACTAGCGGGTTAAGCTCCTACAATGAGCAGTTCTTC.

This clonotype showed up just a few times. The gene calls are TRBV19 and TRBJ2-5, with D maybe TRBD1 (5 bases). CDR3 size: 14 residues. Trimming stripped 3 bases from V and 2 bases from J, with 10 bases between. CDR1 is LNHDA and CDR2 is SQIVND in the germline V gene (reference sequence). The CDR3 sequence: CASSIGAAQETQYF. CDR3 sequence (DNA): TGTGCCAGTAGTATTGGGGCAGCTCAAGAGACCCAGTACTTC.

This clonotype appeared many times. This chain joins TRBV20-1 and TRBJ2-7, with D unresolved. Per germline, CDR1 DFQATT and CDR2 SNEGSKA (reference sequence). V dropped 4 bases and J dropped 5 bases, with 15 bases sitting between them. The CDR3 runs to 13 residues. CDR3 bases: TGCAGTGCTATCAGGACCGTGGGTAACGAGCAGTACTTC. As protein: CSAIRTVGNEQYF.

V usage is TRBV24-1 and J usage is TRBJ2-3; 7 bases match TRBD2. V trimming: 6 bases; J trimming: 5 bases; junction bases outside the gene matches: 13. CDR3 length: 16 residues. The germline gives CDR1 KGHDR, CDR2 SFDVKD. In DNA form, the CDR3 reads TGTGCCACCAGTCCCCCGGGAGCGGGGTCCAAAGATACGCAGTATTTT. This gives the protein CATSPPGAGSKDTQYF.

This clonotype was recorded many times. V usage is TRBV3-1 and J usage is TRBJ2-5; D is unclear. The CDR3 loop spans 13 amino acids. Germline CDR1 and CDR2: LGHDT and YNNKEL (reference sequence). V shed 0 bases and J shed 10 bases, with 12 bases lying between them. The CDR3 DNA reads TGTGCCAGCAGCCAAGATCGGTACGGGTTCCAGTACTTC. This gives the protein CASSQDRYGFQYF.

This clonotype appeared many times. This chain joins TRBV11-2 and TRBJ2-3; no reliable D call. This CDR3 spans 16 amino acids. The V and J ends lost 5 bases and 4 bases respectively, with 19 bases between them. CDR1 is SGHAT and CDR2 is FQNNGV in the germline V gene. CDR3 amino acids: CASSPMGARGPDTQYF. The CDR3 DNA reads TGTGCCAGCAGCCCTATGGGCGCTCGAGGTCCAGATACGCAGTATTTT. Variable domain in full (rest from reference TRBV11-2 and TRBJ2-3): EAGVAQSPRYKIIEKRQSVAFWCNPISGHATLYWYQQILGQGPKLLIQFQNNGVVDDSQLPKDRFSAERLKGVDSTLKIQPAKLEDSAVYLCASSPMGARGPDTQYFGPGTRLTVL.

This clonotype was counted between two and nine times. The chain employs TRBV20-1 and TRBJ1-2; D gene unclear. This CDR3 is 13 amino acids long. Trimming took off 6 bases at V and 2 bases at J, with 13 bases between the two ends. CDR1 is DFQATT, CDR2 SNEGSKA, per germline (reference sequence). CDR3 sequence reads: CSAPKKGNYGYTF. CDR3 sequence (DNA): TGCAGTGCGCCGAAGAAGGGCAACTATGGCTACACCTTC.

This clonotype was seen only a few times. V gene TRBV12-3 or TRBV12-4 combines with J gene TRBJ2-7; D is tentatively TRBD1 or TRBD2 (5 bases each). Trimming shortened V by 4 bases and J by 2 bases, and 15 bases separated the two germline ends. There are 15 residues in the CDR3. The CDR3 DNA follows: TGTGCCAGCAGTTCGGGACCCACAGGTGCCTACGAGCAGTACTTC. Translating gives CASSSGPTGAYEQYF.

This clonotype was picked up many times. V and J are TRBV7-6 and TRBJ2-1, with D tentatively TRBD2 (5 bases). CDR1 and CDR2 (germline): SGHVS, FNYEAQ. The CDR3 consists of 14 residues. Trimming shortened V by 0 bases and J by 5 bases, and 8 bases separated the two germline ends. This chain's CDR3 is CASSLAWGDNEQFF. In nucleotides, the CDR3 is TGTGCCAGCAGCTTAGCGTGGGGAGACAATGAGCAGTTCTTC.

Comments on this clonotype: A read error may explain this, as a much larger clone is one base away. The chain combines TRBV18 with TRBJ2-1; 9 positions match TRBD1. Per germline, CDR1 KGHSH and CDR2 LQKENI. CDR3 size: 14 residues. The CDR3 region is CVSSPLDRGNEQFF. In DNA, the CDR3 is TGTGTCAGCTCACCACTCGACAGGGGGAATGAGCAGTTCTTC.

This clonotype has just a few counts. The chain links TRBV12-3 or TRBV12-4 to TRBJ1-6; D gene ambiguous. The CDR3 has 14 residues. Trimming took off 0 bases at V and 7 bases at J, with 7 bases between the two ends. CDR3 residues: CASSLAWENSPLHF. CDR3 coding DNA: TGTGCCAGCAGTTTAGCGTGGGAGAATTCACCCCTCCACTTT.

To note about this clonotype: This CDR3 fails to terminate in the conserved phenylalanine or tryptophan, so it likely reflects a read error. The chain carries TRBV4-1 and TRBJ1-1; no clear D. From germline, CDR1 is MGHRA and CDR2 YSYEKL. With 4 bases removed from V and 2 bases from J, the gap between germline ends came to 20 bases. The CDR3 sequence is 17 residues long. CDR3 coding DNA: TGCGCCAGCAGCCGCGGCATGTCGGGGTCCTTAAACACTGAAGCTTTCTAT. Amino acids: CASSRGMSGSLNTEAFY.

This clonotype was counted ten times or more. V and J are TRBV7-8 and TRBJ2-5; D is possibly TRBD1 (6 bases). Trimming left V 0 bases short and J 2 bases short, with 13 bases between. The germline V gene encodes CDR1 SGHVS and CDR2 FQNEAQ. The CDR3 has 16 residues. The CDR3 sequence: CASSLAQGTLQETQYF. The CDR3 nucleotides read TGTGCCAGCAGCTTAGCTCAGGGGACACTACAAGAGACCCAGTACTTC.

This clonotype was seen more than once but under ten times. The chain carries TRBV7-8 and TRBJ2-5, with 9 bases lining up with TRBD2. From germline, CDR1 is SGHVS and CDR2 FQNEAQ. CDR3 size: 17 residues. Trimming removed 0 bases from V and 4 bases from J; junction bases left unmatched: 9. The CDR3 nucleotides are TGTGCCAGCAGCTTAGCGCGGGCGGGGGGGCCGGGAGAGACCCAGTACTTC. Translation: CASSLARAGGPGETQYF. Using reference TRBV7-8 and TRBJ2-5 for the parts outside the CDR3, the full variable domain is GAGVSQSPRYKVAKRGQDVALRCDPISGHVSLFWYQQALGQGPEFLTYFQNEAQLDKSGLPSDRFFAERPEGSVSTLKIQRTQQEDSAVYLCASSLARAGGPGETQYFGPGTRLLVL.